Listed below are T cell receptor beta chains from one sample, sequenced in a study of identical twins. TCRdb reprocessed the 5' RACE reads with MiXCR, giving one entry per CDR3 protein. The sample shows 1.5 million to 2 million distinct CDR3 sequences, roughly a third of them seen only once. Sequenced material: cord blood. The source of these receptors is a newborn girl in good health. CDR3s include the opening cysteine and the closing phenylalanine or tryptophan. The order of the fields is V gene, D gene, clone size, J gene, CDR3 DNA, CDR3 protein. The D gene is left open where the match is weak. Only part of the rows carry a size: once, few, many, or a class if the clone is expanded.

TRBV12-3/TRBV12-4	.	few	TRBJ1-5	TGTGCCAGCAGTTTTCAGGTCTTGAGCAATCAGCCCCAGCATTTT	CASSFQVLSNQPQHF
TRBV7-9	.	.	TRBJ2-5	TGTGCCAGCAGCCAAACCCCCTTCAGGGAGTACCAAGAGACCCAGTACTTC	CASSQTPFREYQETQYF
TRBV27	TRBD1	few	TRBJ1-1	TGTGCCAGCACTTCCGGGACAGGGTGGACTGAAGCTTTCTTT	CASTSGTGWTEAFF
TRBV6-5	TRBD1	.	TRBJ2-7	TGTGCCAGCAGTTACTCGATAAGGGGACAGGGAGACGAGCAGTACTTC	CASSYSIRGQGDEQYF
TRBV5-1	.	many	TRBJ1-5	TGCGCCAGCAGCTGGGACAACAATCAGCCCCAGCATTTT	CASSWDNNQPQHF
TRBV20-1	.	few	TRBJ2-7	TGCAGTGCTCAACTTACAACATACTGGGAATACGAGCAGTACTTC	CSAQLTTYWEYEQYF
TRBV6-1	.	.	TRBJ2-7	TGTGCCACCCGAATTCTCTACGAGCAGTACTTC	CATRILYEQYF
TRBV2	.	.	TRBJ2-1	TGTGCCAGCAGTGAAGTACTGGGGGACTTACACAATGAGCAGTTCTTC	CASSEVLGDLHNEQFF
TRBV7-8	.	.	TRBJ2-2	TGTGCCAGCAGCTTACTCCCCCGGGGGCTTAACACCGGGGAGCTGTTTTTT	CASSLLPRGLNTGELFF
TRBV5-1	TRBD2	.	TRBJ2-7	TGCGCCAGCAGCTTGACCGGGAGGGCGAGGTACGAGCAGTACTTC	CASSLTGRARYEQYF
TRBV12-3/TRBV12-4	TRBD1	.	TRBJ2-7	TGTGCCAGCAGAGTATCCGGGACAGGGAACAATGAGCAGTACTTC	CASRVSGTGNNEQYF
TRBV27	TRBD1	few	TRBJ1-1	TGTGCCAGCATTTCCGGGACAGCCTTCATGAACACTGAAGCTTTCTTT	CASISGTAFMNTEAFF
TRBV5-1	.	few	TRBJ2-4	TGCGCCAGCAGCTTGGGTTATGAGGTTGGCATTCAGTACTTC	CASSLGYEVGIQYF
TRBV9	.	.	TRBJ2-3	TGTGCCAGCAGCGAGACCCAGCGGGTTAGCACAGATACGCGGTATTTT	CASSETQRVSTDTRYF
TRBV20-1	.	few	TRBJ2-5	TGCAGTGCCAGGTTTGGGGAAGAGACCCAGTACTTC	CSARFGEETQYF
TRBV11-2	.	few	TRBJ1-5	TGTGCCAGCAGCTTGAAAACAGGCAGCGCCAATCAGCCCCAGCATTTT	CASSLKTGSANQPQHF
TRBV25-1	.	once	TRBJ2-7	TGTGCCAGCACCGAAACGAACGTGCAGGGGTTCTACGAGCAGTACTTC	CASTETNVQGFYEQYF
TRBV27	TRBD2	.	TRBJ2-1	TGTGCCAGATGGACTAGCGTCAGCTCCTACAATGAGCAGTTCTTC	CARWTSVSSYNEQFF
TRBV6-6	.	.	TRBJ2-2	TGTGCCAGCAGCCTAGGACAGCCCCACACCGGGGAGCTGTTTTTT	CASSLGQPHTGELFF
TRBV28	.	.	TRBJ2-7	TGTGCCAGCAGTTTAAGTTGGGGCCGTCCCTACGAGCAGTACTTC	CASSLSWGRPYEQYF
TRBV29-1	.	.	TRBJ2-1	TGCAGCGTTGCTAAGTCTAGAGGGCCCTTGAATGAGCAGTTCTTC	CSVAKSRGPLNEQFF
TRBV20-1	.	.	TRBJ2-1	TGCAGTGCTAGGTCTGGCGGGGTCTCCTACAATGAGCAGTTCTTC	CSARSGGVSYNEQFF
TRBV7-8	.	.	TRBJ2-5	TGTGCCAGCAGCTTAGAGGGAGCTAGAGTCTTCGCCAACCAAGAGACCCAGTACTTC	CASSLEGARVFANQETQYF
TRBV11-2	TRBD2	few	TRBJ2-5	TGTGCCAGCAGCCCCCCAGGACTAGCTGGAAAAGAGACCCAGTACTTC	CASSPPGLAGKETQYF
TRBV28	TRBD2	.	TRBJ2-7	TGTGCCAGCAGCGCCCCGAGCGGGAGAGGCTACAATGAGCAGTACTTC	CASSAPSGRGYNEQYF
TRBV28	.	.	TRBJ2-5	TGTGCCAGCAGTCTTCCGACCAGGGTGCGAGAGACCCAGTACTTC	CASSLPTRVRETQYF
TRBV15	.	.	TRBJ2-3	TGTGCCACCAGCAGAGATATTGCCCCCCGGGCAGATACGCAGTATTTT	CATSRDIAPRADTQYF
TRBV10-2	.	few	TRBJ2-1	TGCGCCAGCAGTCCTCCGGGCCGGGGAAATGAGCAGTTCTTC	CASSPPGRGNEQFF
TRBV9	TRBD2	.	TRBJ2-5	TGTGCCAGCAGCGTAGTTGGGGGGGGAAAAGAGACCCAGTACTTC	CASSVVGGGKETQYF
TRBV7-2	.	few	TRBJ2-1	TGTGCCAGCAGCTTCGTACCCCTTGAGCAGTTCTTC	CASSFVPLEQFF
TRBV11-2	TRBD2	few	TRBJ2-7	TGTGCCAGCAGTCCCTTAGCGGGGCCCTCCTACGAGCAGTACTTC	CASSPLAGPSYEQYF